The 6 T cell receptor beta chains listed next were all sequenced from one sample in a study of T cell repertoires in cytomegalovirus infection. These receptors' targets are unknown. MiXCR, applied by TCRdb to the reads, yields one record per CDR3 protein. The repertoire holds 900,000 to 950,000 distinct CDR3 sequences, with approximately 31% as singletons. Sample: cultured CD8+ T cells from PBMCs, taken from culture after CMV antigen stimulation. The receptors here all came from a human donor in good health (CMV status not recorded). Some clones in this sample may be carry-over from other donors' samples.

This clonotype was seen a handful of times. The V gene is TRBV6-1, the J gene TRBJ1-6, with D uncertain. V was trimmed by 0 bases and J by 2 bases, leaving 14 bases between them. CDR1 and CDR2 from the germline V gene are MNHNS and SASEGT. This CDR3 contains 18 residues. CDR3 in DNA: TGTGCCAGCAGTGAAGCGCTTCAGGTTGGGCCCTATAATTCACCCCTCCACTTT. Amino acid sequence: CASSEALQVGPYNSPLHF.

This clonotype was detected a few times. This chain joins TRBV14 and TRBJ2-2; 9 bases line up with TRBD1. Germline loops: CDR1 SGHDN, CDR2 FVKESK. The CDR3 spans 19 residues. V lost 1 base to trimming and J lost 6 bases; unmatched junction nucleotides: 15. CDR3 in amino acids: CASSQVLGKGTGTPGELFF. DNA for the CDR3: TGTGCCAGCAGCCAAGTCTTGGGAAAGGGGACAGGGACGCCCGGGGAGCTGTTTTTT. The full variable domain, in which reference TRBV14 and TRBJ2-2 provide the parts outside the CDR3, is EAGVTQFPSHSVIEKGQTVTLRCDPISGHDNLYWYRRVMGKEIKFLLHFVKESKQDESGMPNNRFLAERTGGTYSTLKVQPAELEDSGVYFCASSQVLGKGTGTPGELFFGEGSRLTVL.

This clonotype was seen at least ten times. This chain links TRBV7-6 with TRBJ2-3, with a weak D call TRBD2 (5 bases). Germline values: CDR1 SGHVS, CDR2 FNYEAQ. CDR3 length: 14 amino acids. V lost 7 bases to trimming and J lost 2 bases, with 13 bases between them. CDR3 bases: TGTGCCAGCACCAGTGGGAGTTACACAGATACGCAGTATTTT. Translated: CASTSGSYTDTQYF.

The chain recombines TRBV6-5 with TRBJ1-1; D remains ambiguous. Germline CDR1 MNHEY, CDR2 SVGAGI. V gave up 7 bases and J gave up 11 bases, with 20 bases separating them. The length of the CDR3 is 13 residues. CDR3: CASTPRTGTGAFF. In DNA, the CDR3 is TGTGCCAGCACCCCCCGGACGGGAACGGGGGCTTTCTTT.

As concerns this clonotype: One base away lies a much larger clone, so this may be a sequencing read error. The chain combines TRBV7-6 with TRBJ2-7; weak D call: TRBD1 (6 bases). Per the germline V gene, CDR1 is SGHVS and CDR2 is FNYEAQ. The CDR3 is 16 amino acids. The CDR3 spells CVSSLGLGQPSYEQYF. The CDR3 DNA follows: TGTGTCAGCAGCTTAGGACTTGGACAGCCCTCCTACGAGCAGTACTTC.

This clonotype has just a few counts. The rearrangement links TRBV2 to TRBJ2-3; perhaps TRBD2 as D (7 bases). Between the trimmed V and J ends, which lost 8 bases and 3 bases, there was a span of 15 bases. The CDR3 consists of 14 residues. Germline V lookup: CDR1 SNHLY, CDR2 FYNNEI. The CDR3 spells CASSGGQPTDTQYF. CDR3 sequence (DNA): TGTGCCAGCTCCGGGGGGCAGCCAACAGATACGCAGTATTTT. Full variable domain (remainder filled in from reference TRBV2 and TRBJ2-3): EPEVTQTPSHQVTQMGQEVILRCVPISNHLYFYWYRQILGQKVEFLVSFYNNEISEKSEIFDDQFSVERPDGSNFTLKIRSTKLEDSAMYFCASSGGQPTDTQYFGPGTRLTVL.